Listed here are 9 T cell receptor beta chains from one sample, sequenced in a study of cytomegalovirus exposure and HLA in healthy donors. PCR employed 60 Vbeta and 13 Jbeta primers. Repertoires were generated with immunoSEQ multiplex PCR, while TCRdb's copy carries only in-frame clones and drops some. The data show over 150,000 clones, with 65% to 85% seen just once and about 1.3% held by the top ten. Specimen: PBMCs. These receptors all stem from a man between 60 and 75 years old in good health and CMV-seronegative.

The V and J genes are TRBV28 and TRBJ2-5, with D possibly TRBD2 on 5 matching bases. This CDR3 has 15 residues. V lost 6 bases and J 6 bases, leaving 20 bases between the germline ends. CDR1 and CDR2 from the germline V gene are MDHEN and SYDVKM. The CDR3 region is CASSHLGERGKTQYF. The CDR3 coding sequence is TGTGCCAGCAGCCACCTTGGGGAGAGAGGAAAGACCCAGTACTTC.

This chain uses TRBV11-3 with TRBJ1-1; 8 bases match TRBD1. Germline CDR1 is SGHNT and CDR2 is YENEEA. This CDR3 has 13 residues. Germline trimming cut 5 bases from V and 11 bases from J; bases unmatched to any gene: 10. In DNA, the CDR3 is TGTGCCAGCAGCCTCGGACAGGGAGGATTGGCTTTCTTT. Translating gives CASSLGQGGLAFF.

V usage is TRBV5-1 and J usage is TRBJ1-2; possibly TRBD1 for D (6 bases). Trimming shortened V by 0 bases and J by 4 bases, and 16 bases separated the two germline ends. The CDR3 runs to 16 residues. Germline CDR1 and CDR2: SGHRS and YFSETQ. Here the CDR3 reads CASSLDLGGRSYGYTF. CDR3 coding DNA: TGCGCCAGCAGCTTGGATTTGGGGGGGCGAAGCTATGGCTACACCTTC.

V gene TRBV7-8 combines with J gene TRBJ2-5; 7 bases line up with TRBD1. This CDR3 spans 14 amino acids. Germline-derived CDR1 and CDR2 are SGHVS and FQNEAQ. With 1 base clipped from V and 7 bases from J, the junction kept 6 bases outside the gene matches. The CDR3 sequence is CASSLEVTGATQYF. DNA of the CDR3: TGTGCCAGCAGCTTAGAGGTCACAGGGGCGACCCAGTACTTC. The complete variable domain, with remaining parts taken from reference TRBV7-8 and TRBJ2-5, reads GAGVSQSPRYKVAKRGQDVALRCDPISGHVSLFWYQQALGQGPEFLTYFQNEAQLDKSGLPSDRFFAERPEGSVSTLKIQRTQQEDSAVYLCASSLEVTGATQYFGPGTRLLVL.

The chain carries TRBV28 and TRBJ2-5; the match to TRBD1 covers 11 bases. The J call may be in error: the DNA end matches TRBJ2-7 better. Germline lookup yields CDR1 MDHEN and CDR2 SYDVKM. The CDR3 is 15 amino acids. CDR3 nucleotides: TGTGCCAGCCAAACCACCGGGACAGGGGGGTACGAGCAGTACTTC. It yields the protein CASQTTGTGGYEQYF.

This clone was observed a few times. The chain uses TRBV5-4 and TRBJ2-2; 11 bases are a match to TRBD1. The germline V gene encodes CDR1 SGHNT and CDR2 YYREEE (reference sequence). Losses at the gene ends were 4 bases for V and 3 bases for J; bases not matched to a gene: 5. The CDR3 totals 16 residues. This CDR3 reads CASSGRDRGDTGELFF. The CDR3 DNA sequence: TGTGCCAGCAGCGGGAGGGACAGGGGGGACACCGGGGAGCTGTTTTTT.

The chain is built from TRBV28 and TRBJ1-3; TRBD1 is a possible D gene (5 bases). This CDR3 region has 14 residues. The germline V and J ends were trimmed by 6 bases and 4 bases, with 13 bases remaining between them. Germline CDR1 reads MDHEN; CDR2 reads SYDVKM. CDR3 protein: CASRPAGVGNTIYF. DNA of the CDR3: TGTGCCAGCAGACCCGCGGGGGTAGGAAACACCATATATTTT.

This chain uses TRBV28 with TRBJ1-4; D gene unclear. V was cut by 1 base and J by 5 bases, with 20 bases left in between. From germline, CDR1 is MDHEN and CDR2 SYDVKM. The CDR3 is made up of 18 amino acids. The CDR3 loop is CASSLLRLTRQSNEKLFF. The CDR3 DNA sequence: TGTGCCAGCAGTTTATTGAGGCTTACACGGCAGTCGAATGAAAAACTGTTTTTT.

CDR3 bases: TGTGCCAGCAGCACCCGACAGGGCAGCTCCTACGAGCAGTACTTC. This encodes CASSTRQGSSYEQYF. The gene calls are TRBV7-9 and TRBJ2-7; TRBD1 matches at 7 bases. V was clipped by 5 bases and J by 0 bases; unmatched bases: 7. The CDR3 is made up of 15 amino acids. Germline assignment: CDR1 SEHNR and CDR2 FQNEAQ (reference sequence).